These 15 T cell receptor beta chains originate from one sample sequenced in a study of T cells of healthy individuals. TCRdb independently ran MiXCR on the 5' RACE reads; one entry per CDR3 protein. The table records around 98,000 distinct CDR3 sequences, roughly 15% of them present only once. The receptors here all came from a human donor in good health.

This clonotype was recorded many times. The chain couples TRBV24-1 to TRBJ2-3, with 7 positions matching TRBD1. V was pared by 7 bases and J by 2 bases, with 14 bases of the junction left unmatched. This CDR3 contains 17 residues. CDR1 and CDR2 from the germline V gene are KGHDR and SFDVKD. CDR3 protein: CATSGLQPDRITDTQYF. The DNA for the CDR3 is TGTGCCACCAGCGGTCTCCAACCGGACAGGATCACAGATACGCAGTATTTT.

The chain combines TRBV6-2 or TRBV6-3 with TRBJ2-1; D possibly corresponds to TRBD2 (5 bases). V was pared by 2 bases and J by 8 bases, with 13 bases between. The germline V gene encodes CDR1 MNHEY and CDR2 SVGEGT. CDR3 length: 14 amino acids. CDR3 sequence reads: CASSYAGPSYEQFF. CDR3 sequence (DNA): TGTGCCAGCAGTTACGCGGGCCCATCCTATGAGCAGTTCTTC.

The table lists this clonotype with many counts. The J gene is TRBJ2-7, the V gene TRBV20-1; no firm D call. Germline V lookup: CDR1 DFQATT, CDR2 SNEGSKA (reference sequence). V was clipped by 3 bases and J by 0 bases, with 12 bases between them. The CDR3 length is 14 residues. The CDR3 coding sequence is TGCAGTGCTAGTGCTCGCGTTAGCTCCTACGAGCAGTACTTC. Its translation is CSASARVSSYEQYF.

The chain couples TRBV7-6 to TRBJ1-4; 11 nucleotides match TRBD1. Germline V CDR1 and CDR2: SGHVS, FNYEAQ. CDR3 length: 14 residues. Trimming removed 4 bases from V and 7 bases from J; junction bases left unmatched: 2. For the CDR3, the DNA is TGTGCCAGCAGCTCCGGGACAGGGGGTGAAAAACTGTTTTTT. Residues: CASSSGTGGEKLFF.

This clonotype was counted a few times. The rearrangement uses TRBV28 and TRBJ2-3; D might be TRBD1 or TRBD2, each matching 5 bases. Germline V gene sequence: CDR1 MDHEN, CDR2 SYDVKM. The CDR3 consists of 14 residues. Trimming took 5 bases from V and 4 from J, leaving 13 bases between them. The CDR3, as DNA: TGTGCCAGCAGTCCCGGGGACCTTCCAGATACGCAGTATTTT. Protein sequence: CASSPGDLPDTQYF. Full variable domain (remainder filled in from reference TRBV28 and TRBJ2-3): DVKVTQSSRYLVKRTGEKVFLECVQDMDHENMFWYRQDPGLGLRLIYFSYDVKMKEKGDIPEGYSVSREKKERFSLILESASTNQTSMYLCASSPGDLPDTQYFGPGTRLTVL.

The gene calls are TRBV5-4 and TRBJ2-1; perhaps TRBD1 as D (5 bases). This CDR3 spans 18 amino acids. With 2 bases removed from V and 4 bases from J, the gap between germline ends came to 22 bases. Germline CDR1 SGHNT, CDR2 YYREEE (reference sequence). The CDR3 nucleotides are TGTGCCAGCAGCTTAGCATCTTGGGAAGACAGCCTTTACAATGAGCAGTTCTTC. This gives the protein CASSLASWEDSLYNEQFF. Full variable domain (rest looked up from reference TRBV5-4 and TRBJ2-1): ETGVTQSPTHLIKTRGQQVTLRCSSQSGHNTVSWYQQALGQGPQFIFQYYREEENGRGNFPPRFSGLQFPNYSSELNVNALELDDSALYLCASSLASWEDSLYNEQFFGPGTRLTVL.

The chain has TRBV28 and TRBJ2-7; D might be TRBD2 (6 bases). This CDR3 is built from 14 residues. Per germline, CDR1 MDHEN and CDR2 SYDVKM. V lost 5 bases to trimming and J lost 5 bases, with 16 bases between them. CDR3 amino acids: CASSLLGGVHEQYF. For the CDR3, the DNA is TGTGCCAGCAGTCTCCTGGGCGGGGTCCACGAGCAGTACTTC.

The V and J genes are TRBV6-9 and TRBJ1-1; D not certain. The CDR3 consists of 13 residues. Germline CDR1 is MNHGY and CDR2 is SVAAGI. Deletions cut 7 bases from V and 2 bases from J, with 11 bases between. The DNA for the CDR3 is TGTGCCAGCAAGAACAGCCAAAACACTGAAGCTTTCTTT. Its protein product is CASKNSQNTEAFF.

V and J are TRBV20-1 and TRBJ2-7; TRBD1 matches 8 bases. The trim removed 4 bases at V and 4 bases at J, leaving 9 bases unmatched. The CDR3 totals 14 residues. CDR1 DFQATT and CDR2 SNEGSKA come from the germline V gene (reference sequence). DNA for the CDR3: TGCAGTGCTAACCAGGACAGGGTCTCGTACGAGCAGTACTTC. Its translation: CSANQDRVSYEQYF.

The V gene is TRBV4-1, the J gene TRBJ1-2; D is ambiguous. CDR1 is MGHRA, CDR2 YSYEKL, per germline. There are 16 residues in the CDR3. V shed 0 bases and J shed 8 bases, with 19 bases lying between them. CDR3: CASSQDDYGGRLGYTF. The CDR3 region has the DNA TGCGCCAGCAGCCAAGATGATTATGGAGGGCGGCTGGGCTACACCTTC.

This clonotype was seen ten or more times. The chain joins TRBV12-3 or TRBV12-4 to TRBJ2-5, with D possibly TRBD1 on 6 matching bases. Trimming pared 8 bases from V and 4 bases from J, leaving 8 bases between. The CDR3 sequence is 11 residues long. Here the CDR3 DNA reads TGTGCCAGCGGACAGAGAGAGACCCAGTACTTC. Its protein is CASGQRETQYF.

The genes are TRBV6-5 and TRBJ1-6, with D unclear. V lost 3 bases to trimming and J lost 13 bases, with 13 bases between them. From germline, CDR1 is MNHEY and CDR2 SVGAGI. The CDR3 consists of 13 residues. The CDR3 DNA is TGTGCCAGCAGTTATGGAGGAGGTGACCCCCTCCACTTT. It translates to CASSYGGGDPLHF.

Here the CDR3 reads CSARVFGVRETQYF. The DNA of the CDR3 is TGCAGTGCTAGAGTCTTTGGTGTGCGGGAGACGCAGTATTTT. The chain carries TRBV20-1 and TRBJ2-3; 7 nucleotides align to TRBD2. The length of the CDR3 is 14 residues. CDR1 DFQATT and CDR2 SNEGSKA come from the germline V gene (reference sequence). V dropped 1 base and J dropped 9; count of bases not matched to a gene: 10.

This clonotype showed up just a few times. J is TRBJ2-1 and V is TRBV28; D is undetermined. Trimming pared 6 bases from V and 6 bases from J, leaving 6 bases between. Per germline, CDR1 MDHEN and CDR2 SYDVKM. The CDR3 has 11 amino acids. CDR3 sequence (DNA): TGTGCCAGCAGCGCCCGCAATGAGCAGTTCTTC. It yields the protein CASSARNEQFF.

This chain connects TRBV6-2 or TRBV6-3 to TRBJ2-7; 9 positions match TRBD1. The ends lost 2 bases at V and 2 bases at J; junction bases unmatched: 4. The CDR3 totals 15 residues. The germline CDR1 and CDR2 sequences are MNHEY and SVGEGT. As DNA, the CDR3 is TGTGCCAGCAGTTACCATGGACAGGGGCCCTACGAGCAGTACTTC. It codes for CASSYHGQGPYEQYF.